This T cell receptor beta chain is drawn from a study of cytomegalovirus exposure and HLA in healthy donors. Broader study findings: Per published reports, the classifier diagnosed cytomegalovirus status with high specificity and sensitivity. Rarity held for most TCR sequences, but there were some public TCRs that occurred in many donors.

Primers for the PCR totalled 60 Vbeta and 13 Jbeta. Clones were read by immunoSEQ multiplex PCR, and TCRdb kept only the in-frame ones, dropping some. This sample has about 190,000 clones, with over 65% found just once. Details on this clone: Its target is not known.

V was clipped by 6 bases and J by 3 bases; unmatched bases: 12. The CDR3 extends over 17 amino acids. CDR1 is SEHNR, CDR2 FQNEAQ, per germline (reference sequence). The chain couples TRBV7-9 to TRBJ1-5; 9 nucleotides align to TRBD1. This sequence originates from a woman aged 50 to 60 in good health and CMV-seropositive. Material for sequencing was PBMCs. CDR3 in amino acids: CASSYGQGTLFNQPQHF. The CDR3 DNA is TGTGCCAGCAGTTATGGACAGGGGACCCTTTTCAATCAGCCCCAGCATTTT.